The 22 T cell receptor beta chains given below trace back to one sample, sequenced in a study of T-cell memory formation after mild COVID-19. TCRdb re-derived calls from the 5' RACE reads in MiXCR, one entry per CDR3 protein. The sample lists some 600,000 distinct CDR3 sequences; 17% were seen once. Sequencing used PBMCs or a T cell subset sorted from them (not recorded which). The receptors stem from an adult woman who had mild COVID-19 (a few samples of this study predate the infection). Cell type and time point are not known.

A note on this clonotype: This clone may be a read error of a much larger clone one base away. The rearrangement links TRBV12-3 or TRBV12-4 to TRBJ2-2; TRBD2 might be the D (6 bases). The CDR3 extends over 15 amino acids. V lost 9 bases to trimming and J lost 0 bases, with 14 bases between them. CDR3 sequence reads: CARSHGTANTGELFF. The CDR3 DNA sequence: TGTGCCAGAAGCCATGGGACTGCGAACACCGGGGAGCTGTTTTTT.

This clonotype has only a few counts. This chain connects TRBV12-3 or TRBV12-4 to TRBJ2-5; TRBD2 matches at 13 bases. This CDR3 spans 16 amino acids. V was clipped by 6 bases and J by 1 base; unmatched bases: 5. In DNA, the CDR3 is TGTGCCAGCAGAGAGGGGACTAGCGGGGCCCAAGAGACCCAGTACTTC. This encodes CASREGTSGAQETQYF.

This clonotype was observed a few times. The chain joins TRBV2 to TRBJ2-5; tentative D call: TRBD1 (5 bases). The V end lost 3 bases, the J end lost 2 bases, and 16 bases lay between the germline ends. Per germline, CDR1 SNHLY and CDR2 FYNNEI. The CDR3 length is 16 residues. The CDR3 spells CASSDGWGVVQETQYF. CDR3 in DNA: TGTGCCAGCAGTGATGGGTGGGGCGTGGTACAAGAGACCCAGTACTTC.

This chain uses TRBV12-3 or TRBV12-4 with TRBJ2-2, with no clear D. V was clipped by 3 bases and J by 5 bases, with 7 bases between them. CDR3 size: 13 residues. CDR3 nucleotide sequence: TGTGCCAGCAGTTTGTGGGGAACCGGGGAGCTGTTTTTT. Encoded protein: CASSLWGTGELFF.

This clonotype was observed a few times. V and J are TRBV18 and TRBJ2-7; no reliable D call. V was shortened by 5 bases and J by 3 bases, with 11 bases between the two germline ends. CDR1 KGHSH and CDR2 LQKENI come from the germline V gene. This CDR3 spans 13 amino acids. Here the CDR3 reads CASSILEYYEQYF. Here the CDR3 DNA reads TGTGCCAGCTCAATTCTAGAGTACTACGAGCAGTACTTC.

This clonotype showed up many times. The chain joins TRBV14 to TRBJ1-1; D unclear. Germline V gene sequence: CDR1 SGHDN, CDR2 FVKESK. Trimming left V 4 bases short and J 5 bases short, with 14 bases between. There are 14 residues in the CDR3. This CDR3 is CASSRQASGTEAFF. CDR3 sequence (DNA): TGTGCCAGCAGCCGGCAGGCGTCTGGAACTGAAGCTTTCTTT.

This clonotype was detected a few times. The gene calls are TRBV9 and TRBJ1-4; 7 bases map to TRBD1. CDR1 and CDR2 from the germline V gene are SGDLS and YYNGEE. The CDR3 covers 14 residues. The ends lost 3 bases at V and 8 bases at J; junction bases unmatched: 7. CDR3 protein: CASSAQPTGEKLFF. For the CDR3, the DNA is TGTGCCAGCAGCGCCCAGCCGACAGGGGAAAAACTGTTTTTT. Based on the CDR3 plus reference TRBV9 and TRBJ1-4, the full variable domain is DSGVTQTPKHLITATGQRVTLRCSPRSGDLSVYWYQQSLDQGLQFLIQYYNGEERAKGNILERFSAQQFPDLHSELNLSSLELGDSALYFCASSAQPTGEKLFFGSGTQLSVL.

The rearrangement joins TRBV20-1 to TRBJ1-1; D is possibly TRBD1 (6 bases). Trimming removed 1 base from V and 3 bases from J, with 15 bases in between. Germline loops: CDR1 DFQATT, CDR2 SNEGSKA (reference sequence). This CDR3 has 15 amino acids. The CDR3 reads CSARAEGHRDTEAFF. The CDR3 nucleotides read TGCAGTGCTAGAGCGGAAGGGCACAGGGACACTGAAGCTTTCTTT.

This clonotype has more than one count but fewer than ten. The gene calls are TRBV5-1 and TRBJ1-1; the D gene is possibly TRBD1 (5 bases). V lost 4 bases and J 10 bases, leaving 17 bases between the germline ends. The CDR3 has 13 residues. The germline gives CDR1 SGHRS, CDR2 YFSETQ. The CDR3 DNA reads as TGCGCCAGCAGCCCGGGGACCCCGGGAGGAGCTTTCTTT. Protein: CASSPGTPGGAFF.

The chain recombines TRBV23-1 with TRBJ2-1; D is tentatively TRBD1 or TRBD2 (5 bases each). TRBV23-1 is identified as an open reading frame with a role that is uncertain. The CDR3 covers 16 residues. The ends were cut back, 2 bases at V and 10 bases at J, with 21 bases in the middle. For the CDR3, the DNA is TGCGCCAGCAGTCAAGAGAGGACAAGAAAGTGGGGGGAGCAGTTCTTC. Protein: CASSQERTRKWGEQFF.

The chain couples TRBV6-5 to TRBJ2-7; 9 nucleotides line up with TRBD1. Germline loops: CDR1 MNHEY, CDR2 SVGAGI. Germline trimming cut 5 bases from V and 5 bases from J; bases unmatched to any gene: 19. CDR3 length: 18 residues. The CDR3 sequence is CASSAHLGGQGAFNEQYF. The CDR3 bases are TGTGCCAGCAGTGCGCACTTGGGGGGACAGGGAGCGTTCAACGAGCAGTACTTC.

V and J are TRBV29-1 and TRBJ1-1; no reliable D call. V was trimmed by 8 bases and J by 2 bases, leaving 15 bases between them. The CDR3 contains 13 residues. The germline CDR1 and CDR2 sequences are SQVTM and ANQGSEA. CDR3 in DNA: TGCAGCTACTCGAGGACGGGAAACACTGAAGCTTTCTTT. It codes for CSYSRTGNTEAFF.

The J gene is TRBJ1-2, the V gene TRBV9; possibly TRBD1 for D (5 bases). This CDR3 is built from 17 residues. Germline V CDR1 and CDR2: SGDLS, YYNGEE. V lost 0 bases and J lost 3, with 18 bases in between. For the CDR3, the DNA is TGTGCCAGCAGCGTAGGGGAACAGGCTCGAGTTGACTATGGCTACACCTTC. Protein product: CASSVGEQARVDYGYTF.

This clonotype was picked up many times. The rearrangement joins TRBV7-3 to TRBJ2-2, with 9 bases aligning to TRBD1. V shed 5 bases and J 2 bases; nucleotides not matched to a gene: 6. Germline V lookup: CDR1 SGHTA, CDR2 FQGTGA. The CDR3 loop spans 16 amino acids. CDR3 protein: CASSPTGGDNTGELFF. CDR3 sequence (DNA): TGTGCCAGCAGCCCGACAGGGGGGGATAACACCGGGGAGCTGTTTTTT.

This clonotype was recorded many times. The rearrangement joins TRBV6-5 to TRBJ2-1; TRBD2 is a possible D gene (7 bases). Germline lookup yields CDR1 MNHEY and CDR2 SVGAGI. The CDR3 loop spans 15 amino acids. Between the trimmed V and J ends, which lost 0 bases and 6 bases, there was a span of 12 bases. This chain's CDR3 is CASSYSWGGSNEQFF. In nucleotides, the CDR3 is TGTGCCAGCAGTTACTCGTGGGGGGGCTCCAATGAGCAGTTCTTC.

This clonotype was counted once. The rearrangement uses TRBV7-2 and TRBJ1-5; 9 bases map to TRBD1. The germline gives CDR1 SGHTA, CDR2 FQGNSA. Germline trimming cut 6 bases from V and 5 bases from J; bases unmatched to any gene: 5. The CDR3 extends over 14 amino acids. CDR3 sequence (DNA): TGTGCCAGCAGTACGGGACAGGGCTATCAGCCCCAGCATTTT. It yields the protein CASSTGQGYQPQHF.

The sample holds a few counts of this clonotype. The chain is built from TRBV5-1 and TRBJ2-1, with D possibly TRBD2 on 6 matching bases. The CDR3 length is 15 residues. The germline CDR1 and CDR2 sequences are SGHRS and YFSETQ. Trimming cost V 4 bases and J 7 bases, with 18 bases left between them. The CDR3 DNA reads as TGCGCCAGCAGCCCCGCAGGAGGGGTAATGAATGAGCAGTTCTTC. It translates to CASSPAGGVMNEQFF.

V is TRBV9 and J is TRBJ2-7; the match to TRBD1 covers 9 bases. Trimming cost V 0 bases and J 6 bases; bases outside gene matches: 7. The CDR3 has 15 residues. CDR1 and CDR2 from the germline V gene are SGDLS and YYNGEE. CDR3 sequence: CASSVGPGQGSEQYF. Here the CDR3 DNA reads TGTGCCAGCAGCGTAGGTCCGGGACAGGGTTCCGAGCAGTACTTC.

This rearrangement joins TRBV2 to TRBJ2-5; D uncertain. Germline-derived CDR1 and CDR2 are SNHLY and FYNNEI. The CDR3 sequence is 12 residues long. Trimming removed 8 bases at V and 4 bases at J, with 11 bases between. CDR3 sequence (DNA): TGTGCCAGCTTAAGAGGTAGAGAGACCCAGTACTTC. Amino acid sequence: CASLRGRETQYF.

Ten or more counts support this clonotype. The chain has TRBV10-2 and TRBJ2-3; no firm D call. CDR1 and CDR2 from the germline V gene are WSHSY and SAAADI. The CDR3 loop spans 12 amino acids. V lost 4 bases and J lost 5, with 7 bases in between. Written as DNA, the CDR3 is TGCGCCAGCAGTGTAAAGGTAGATACGCAGTATTTT. Encoded protein: CASSVKVDTQYF.

This clonotype has a handful of counts. This chain uses TRBV7-3 with TRBJ2-3, with a possible D match to TRBD2 (6 bases). Trimming stripped 2 bases from V and 2 bases from J, with 14 bases between. The CDR3 sequence is 16 residues long. Germline CDR1 SGHTA, CDR2 FQGTGA. The DNA for the CDR3 is TGTGCCAGCAGCTTACCCGGGGGACCCGACACAGATACGCAGTATTTT. Translating it yields CASSLPGGPDTDTQYF.

Only a few counts were recorded for this clonotype. V and J are TRBV20-1 and TRBJ1-3; tentative D call: TRBD1 (5 bases). V shed 2 bases and J shed 2 bases, with 16 bases lying between them. CDR1 DFQATT and CDR2 SNEGSKA come from the germline V gene (reference sequence). This CDR3 comprises 16 residues. CDR3 coding DNA: TGCAGTGCTAGATACAGCGTCGGGACGACTGGAAACACCATATATTTT. Translating it yields CSARYSVGTTGNTIYF.